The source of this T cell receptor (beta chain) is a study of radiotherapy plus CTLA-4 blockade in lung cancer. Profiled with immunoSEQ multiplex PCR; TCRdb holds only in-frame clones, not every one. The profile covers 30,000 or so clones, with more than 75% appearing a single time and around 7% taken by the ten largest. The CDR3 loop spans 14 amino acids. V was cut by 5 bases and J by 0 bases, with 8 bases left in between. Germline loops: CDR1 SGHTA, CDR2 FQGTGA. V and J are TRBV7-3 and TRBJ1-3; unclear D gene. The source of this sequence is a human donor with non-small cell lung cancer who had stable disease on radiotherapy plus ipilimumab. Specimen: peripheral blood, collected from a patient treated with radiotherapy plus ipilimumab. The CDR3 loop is CASSQASSGNTIYF. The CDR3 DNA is TGTGCCAGCAGCCAGGCGAGCTCTGGAAACACCATATATTTT. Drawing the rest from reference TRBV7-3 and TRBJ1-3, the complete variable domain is GAGVSQTPSNKVTEKGKYVELRCDPISGHTALYWYRQSLGQGPEFLIYFQGTGAADDSGLPNDRFFAVRPEGSVSTLKIQRTERGDSAVYLCASSQASSGNTIYFGEGSWLTVV.